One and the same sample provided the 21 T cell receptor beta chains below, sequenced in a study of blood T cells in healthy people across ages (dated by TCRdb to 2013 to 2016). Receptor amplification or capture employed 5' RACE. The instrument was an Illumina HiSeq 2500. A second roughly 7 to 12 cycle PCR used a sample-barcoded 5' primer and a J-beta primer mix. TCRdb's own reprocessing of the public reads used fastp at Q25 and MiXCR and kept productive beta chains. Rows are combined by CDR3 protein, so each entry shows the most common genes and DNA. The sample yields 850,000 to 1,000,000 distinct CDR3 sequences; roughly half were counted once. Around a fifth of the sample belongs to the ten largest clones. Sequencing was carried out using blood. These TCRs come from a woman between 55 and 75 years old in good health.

This chain's CDR3 is CASSPGTVLYGYTF. The CDR3 DNA reads as TGTGCCAGCAGTCCCGGGACAGTCCTCTATGGCTACACCTTC. The gene calls are TRBV27 and TRBJ1-2, with 7 bases aligning to TRBD1. The trim removed 5 bases at V and 4 bases at J, leaving 7 bases unmatched. This CDR3 region has 14 residues. Germline assignment: CDR1 MNHEY and CDR2 SMNVEV (reference sequence).

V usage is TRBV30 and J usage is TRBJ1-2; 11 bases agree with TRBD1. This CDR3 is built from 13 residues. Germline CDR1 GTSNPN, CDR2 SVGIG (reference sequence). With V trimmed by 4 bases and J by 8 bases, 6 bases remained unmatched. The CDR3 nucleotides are TGTGCCTGGACCGGACAGGGGGCAGGAGGCTACACCTTC. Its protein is CAWTGQGAGGYTF.

CDR3: CASSSDSATNQPQHF. The DNA of the CDR3 is TGTGCCAGCAGCTCGGACAGCGCAACCAATCAGCCCCAGCATTTT. This chain joins TRBV7-2 and TRBJ1-5; perhaps TRBD1 as D (6 bases). Germline-derived CDR1 and CDR2 are SGHTA and FQGNSA. Trimming took 4 bases from V and 3 from J, leaving 13 bases between them. This CDR3 contains 15 residues.

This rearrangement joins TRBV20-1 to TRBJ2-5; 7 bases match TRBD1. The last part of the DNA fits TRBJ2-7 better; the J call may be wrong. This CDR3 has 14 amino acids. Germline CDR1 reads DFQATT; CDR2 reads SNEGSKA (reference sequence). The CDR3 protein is CSAKRLDRVYEQYF. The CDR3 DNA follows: TGCAGTGCCAAACGTCTCGACAGGGTCTACGAGCAGTACTTC.

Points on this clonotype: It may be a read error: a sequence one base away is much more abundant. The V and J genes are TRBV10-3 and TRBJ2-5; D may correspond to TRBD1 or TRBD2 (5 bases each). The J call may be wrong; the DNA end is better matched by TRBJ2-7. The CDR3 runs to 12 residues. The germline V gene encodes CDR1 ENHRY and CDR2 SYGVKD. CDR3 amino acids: CAAALGECEQYF. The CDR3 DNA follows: TGTGCCGCAGCTTTGGGGGAGTGCGAGCAGTACTTC.

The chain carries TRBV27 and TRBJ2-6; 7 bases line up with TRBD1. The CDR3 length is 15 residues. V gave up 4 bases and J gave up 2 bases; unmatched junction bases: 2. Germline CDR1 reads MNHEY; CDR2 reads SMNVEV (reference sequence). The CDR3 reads CASSSGTAGANVLTF. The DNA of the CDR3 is TGTGCCAGCAGTTCTGGGACAGCTGGGGCCAACGTCCTGACTTTC.

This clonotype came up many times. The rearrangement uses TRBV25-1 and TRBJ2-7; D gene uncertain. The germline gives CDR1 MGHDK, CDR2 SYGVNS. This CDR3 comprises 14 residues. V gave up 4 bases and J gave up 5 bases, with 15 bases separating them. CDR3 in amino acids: CASSVGVLGNEQYF. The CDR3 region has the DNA TGTGCCAGCAGTGTTGGGGTCTTAGGGAACGAGCAGTACTTC.

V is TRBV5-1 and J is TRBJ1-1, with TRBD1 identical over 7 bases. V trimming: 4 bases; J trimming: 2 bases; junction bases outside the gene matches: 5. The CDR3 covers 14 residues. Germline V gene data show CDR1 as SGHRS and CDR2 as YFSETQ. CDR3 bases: TGCGCCAGCAGCATACAGGGGAGAAACACTGAAGCTTTCTTT. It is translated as CASSIQGRNTEAFF.

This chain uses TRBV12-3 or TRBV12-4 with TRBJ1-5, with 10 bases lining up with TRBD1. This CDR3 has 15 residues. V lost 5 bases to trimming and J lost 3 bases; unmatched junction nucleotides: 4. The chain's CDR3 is CASSLDRGDNQPQHF. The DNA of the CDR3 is TGTGCCAGCAGTCTGGACAGGGGGGACAATCAGCCCCAGCATTTT.

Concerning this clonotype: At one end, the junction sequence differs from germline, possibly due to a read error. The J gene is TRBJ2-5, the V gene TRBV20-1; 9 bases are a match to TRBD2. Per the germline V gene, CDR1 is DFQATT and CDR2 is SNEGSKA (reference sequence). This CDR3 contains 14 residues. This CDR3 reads CSAREAGGPEAQYF. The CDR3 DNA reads TGCAGTGCTAGGGAAGCGGGGGGCCCAGAGGCCCAGTACTTC.

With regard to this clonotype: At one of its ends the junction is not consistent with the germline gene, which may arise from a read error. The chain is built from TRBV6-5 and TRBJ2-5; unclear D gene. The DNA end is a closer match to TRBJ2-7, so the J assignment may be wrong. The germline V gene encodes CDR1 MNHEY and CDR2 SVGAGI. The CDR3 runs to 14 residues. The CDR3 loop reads CASSYAGPLDEQYF. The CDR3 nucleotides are TGCGCCAGCAGTTACGCAGGCCCCCTAGACGAGCAGTACTTC.

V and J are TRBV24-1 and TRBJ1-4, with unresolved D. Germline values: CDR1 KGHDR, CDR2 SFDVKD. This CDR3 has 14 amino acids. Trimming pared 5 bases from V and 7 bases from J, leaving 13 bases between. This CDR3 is CATSAVGAGEKLFF. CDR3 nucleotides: TGTGCCACCAGTGCCGTTGGAGCCGGTGAAAAACTGTTTTTT.

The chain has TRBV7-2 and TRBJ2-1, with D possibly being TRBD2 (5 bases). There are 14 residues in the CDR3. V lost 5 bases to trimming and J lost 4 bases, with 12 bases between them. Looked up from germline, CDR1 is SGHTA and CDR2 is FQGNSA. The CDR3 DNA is TGTGCCAGCAGCACCTCTACTAGTTACAATGAGCAGTTCTTC. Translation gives CASSTSTSYNEQFF.

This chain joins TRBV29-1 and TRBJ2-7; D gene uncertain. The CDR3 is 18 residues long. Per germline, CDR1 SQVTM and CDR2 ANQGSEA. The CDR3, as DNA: TGCAGAGAAGCGTTAGTACTTTTTTGGCGTTCGTCGTCCTACGAGCAGTACTTC. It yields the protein CREALVLFWRSSSYEQYF.

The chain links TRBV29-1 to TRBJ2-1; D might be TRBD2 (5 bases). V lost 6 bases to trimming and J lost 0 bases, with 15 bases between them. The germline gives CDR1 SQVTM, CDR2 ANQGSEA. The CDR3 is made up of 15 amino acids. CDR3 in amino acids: CSVGSASSSYNEQFF. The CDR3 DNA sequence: TGCAGCGTCGGTAGCGCATCAAGCTCCTACAATGAGCAGTTCTTC.

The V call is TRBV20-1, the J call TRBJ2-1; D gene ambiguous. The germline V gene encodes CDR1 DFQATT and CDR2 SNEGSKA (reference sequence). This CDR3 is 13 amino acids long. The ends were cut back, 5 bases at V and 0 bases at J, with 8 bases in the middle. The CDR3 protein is CSAPQSSYNEQFF. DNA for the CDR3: TGCAGTGCTCCCCAGAGCTCCTACAATGAGCAGTTCTTC.

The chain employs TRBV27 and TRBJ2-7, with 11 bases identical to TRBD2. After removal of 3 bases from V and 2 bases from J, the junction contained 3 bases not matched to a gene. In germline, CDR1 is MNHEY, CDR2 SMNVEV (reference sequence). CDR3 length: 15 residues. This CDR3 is CASSFGSGRAYEQYF. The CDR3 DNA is TGTGCCAGCAGTTTTGGTAGCGGGAGGGCCTACGAGCAGTACTTC.

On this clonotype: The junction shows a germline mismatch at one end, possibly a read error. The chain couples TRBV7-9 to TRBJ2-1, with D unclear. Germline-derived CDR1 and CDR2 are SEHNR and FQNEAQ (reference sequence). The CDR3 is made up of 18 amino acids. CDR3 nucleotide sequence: TGTGCCAGCAGCCACCCCCTCTACCCCGAAACCCCTTACAATGGGCAGTTCTTC. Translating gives CASSHPLYPETPYNGQFF.

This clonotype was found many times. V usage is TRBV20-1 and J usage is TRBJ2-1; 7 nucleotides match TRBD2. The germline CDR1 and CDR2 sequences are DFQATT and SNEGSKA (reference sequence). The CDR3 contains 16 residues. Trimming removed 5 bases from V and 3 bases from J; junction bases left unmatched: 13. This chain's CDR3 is CSALLNKRDLYNEQFF. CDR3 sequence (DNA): TGCAGTGCTTTATTAAATAAGCGGGATCTCTACAATGAGCAGTTCTTC.

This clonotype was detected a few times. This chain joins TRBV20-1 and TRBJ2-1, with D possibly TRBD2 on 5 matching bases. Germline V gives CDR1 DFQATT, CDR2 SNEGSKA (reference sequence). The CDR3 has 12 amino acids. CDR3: CSAKGGYNEQFF. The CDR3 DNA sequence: TGCAGCGCAAAAGGAGGTTACAATGAGCAGTTCTTC.

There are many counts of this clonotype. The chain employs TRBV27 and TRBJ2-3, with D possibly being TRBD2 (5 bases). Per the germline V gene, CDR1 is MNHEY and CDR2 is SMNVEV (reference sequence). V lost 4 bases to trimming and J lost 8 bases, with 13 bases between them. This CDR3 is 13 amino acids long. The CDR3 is CASSSTAAGTQYF. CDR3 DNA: TGTGCCAGCAGTTCTACGGCTGCGGGTACGCAGTATTTT.